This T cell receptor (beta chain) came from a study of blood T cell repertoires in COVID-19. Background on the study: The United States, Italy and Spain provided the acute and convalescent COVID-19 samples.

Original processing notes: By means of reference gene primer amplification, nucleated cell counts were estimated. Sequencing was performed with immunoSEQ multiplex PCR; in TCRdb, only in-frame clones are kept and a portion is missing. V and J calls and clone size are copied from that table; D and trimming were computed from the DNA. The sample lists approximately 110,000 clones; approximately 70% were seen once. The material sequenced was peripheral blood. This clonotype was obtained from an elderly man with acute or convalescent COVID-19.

CDR3 loop: CASSLVAGEVATQYF. CDR3 DNA: TGTGCCAGCAGCTTGGTAGCGGGAGAAGTCGCTACGCAGTATTTT. This rearrangement joins TRBV5-6 to TRBJ2-3; 9 nucleotides line up with TRBD2. V was clipped by 0 bases and J by 8 bases; unmatched bases: 7. This CDR3 is built from 15 residues. The germline CDR1 and CDR2 sequences are SGHDT and YYEEEE.